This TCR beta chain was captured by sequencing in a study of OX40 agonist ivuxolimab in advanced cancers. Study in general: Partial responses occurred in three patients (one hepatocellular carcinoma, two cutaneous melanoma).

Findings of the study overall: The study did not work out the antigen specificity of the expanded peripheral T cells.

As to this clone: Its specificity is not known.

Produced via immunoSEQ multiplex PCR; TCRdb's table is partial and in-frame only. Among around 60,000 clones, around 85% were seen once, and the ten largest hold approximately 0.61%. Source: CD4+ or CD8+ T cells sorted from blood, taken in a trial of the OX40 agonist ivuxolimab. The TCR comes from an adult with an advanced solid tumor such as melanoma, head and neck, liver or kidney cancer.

The CDR3 region is CASSAGLAGELFF. In nucleotides, the CDR3 is TGTGCCAGCAGTGCCGGACTAGCTGGGGAGCTGTTTTTT. The V gene is TRBV2, the J gene TRBJ2-2; 8 bases are shared with TRBD2. V was clipped by 4 bases and J by 8 bases; unmatched bases: 3. There are 13 residues in the CDR3. Germline-derived CDR1 and CDR2 are SNHLY and FYNNEI. The entire variable domain, with the rest obtained from reference TRBV2 and TRBJ2-2, is as follows: EPEVTQTPSHQVTQMGQEVILRCVPISNHLYFYWYRQILGQKVEFLVSFYNNEISEKSEIFDDQFSVERPDGSNFTLKIRSTKLEDSAMYFCASSAGLAGELFFGEGSRLTVL.